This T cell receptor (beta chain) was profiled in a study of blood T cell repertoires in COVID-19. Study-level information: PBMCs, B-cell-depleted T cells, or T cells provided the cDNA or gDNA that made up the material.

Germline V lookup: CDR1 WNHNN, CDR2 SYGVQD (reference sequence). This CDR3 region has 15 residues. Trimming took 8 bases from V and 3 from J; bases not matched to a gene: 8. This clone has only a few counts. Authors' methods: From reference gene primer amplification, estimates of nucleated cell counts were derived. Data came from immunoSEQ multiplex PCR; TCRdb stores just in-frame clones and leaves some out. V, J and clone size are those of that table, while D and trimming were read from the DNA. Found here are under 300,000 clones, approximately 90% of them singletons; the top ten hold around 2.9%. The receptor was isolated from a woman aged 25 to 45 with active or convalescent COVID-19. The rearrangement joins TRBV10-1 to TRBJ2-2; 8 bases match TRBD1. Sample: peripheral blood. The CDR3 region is CASLQGACDTGELFF. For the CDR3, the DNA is TGCGCCAGCCTTCAGGGGGCTTGTGACACCGGGGAGCTGTTTTTT.